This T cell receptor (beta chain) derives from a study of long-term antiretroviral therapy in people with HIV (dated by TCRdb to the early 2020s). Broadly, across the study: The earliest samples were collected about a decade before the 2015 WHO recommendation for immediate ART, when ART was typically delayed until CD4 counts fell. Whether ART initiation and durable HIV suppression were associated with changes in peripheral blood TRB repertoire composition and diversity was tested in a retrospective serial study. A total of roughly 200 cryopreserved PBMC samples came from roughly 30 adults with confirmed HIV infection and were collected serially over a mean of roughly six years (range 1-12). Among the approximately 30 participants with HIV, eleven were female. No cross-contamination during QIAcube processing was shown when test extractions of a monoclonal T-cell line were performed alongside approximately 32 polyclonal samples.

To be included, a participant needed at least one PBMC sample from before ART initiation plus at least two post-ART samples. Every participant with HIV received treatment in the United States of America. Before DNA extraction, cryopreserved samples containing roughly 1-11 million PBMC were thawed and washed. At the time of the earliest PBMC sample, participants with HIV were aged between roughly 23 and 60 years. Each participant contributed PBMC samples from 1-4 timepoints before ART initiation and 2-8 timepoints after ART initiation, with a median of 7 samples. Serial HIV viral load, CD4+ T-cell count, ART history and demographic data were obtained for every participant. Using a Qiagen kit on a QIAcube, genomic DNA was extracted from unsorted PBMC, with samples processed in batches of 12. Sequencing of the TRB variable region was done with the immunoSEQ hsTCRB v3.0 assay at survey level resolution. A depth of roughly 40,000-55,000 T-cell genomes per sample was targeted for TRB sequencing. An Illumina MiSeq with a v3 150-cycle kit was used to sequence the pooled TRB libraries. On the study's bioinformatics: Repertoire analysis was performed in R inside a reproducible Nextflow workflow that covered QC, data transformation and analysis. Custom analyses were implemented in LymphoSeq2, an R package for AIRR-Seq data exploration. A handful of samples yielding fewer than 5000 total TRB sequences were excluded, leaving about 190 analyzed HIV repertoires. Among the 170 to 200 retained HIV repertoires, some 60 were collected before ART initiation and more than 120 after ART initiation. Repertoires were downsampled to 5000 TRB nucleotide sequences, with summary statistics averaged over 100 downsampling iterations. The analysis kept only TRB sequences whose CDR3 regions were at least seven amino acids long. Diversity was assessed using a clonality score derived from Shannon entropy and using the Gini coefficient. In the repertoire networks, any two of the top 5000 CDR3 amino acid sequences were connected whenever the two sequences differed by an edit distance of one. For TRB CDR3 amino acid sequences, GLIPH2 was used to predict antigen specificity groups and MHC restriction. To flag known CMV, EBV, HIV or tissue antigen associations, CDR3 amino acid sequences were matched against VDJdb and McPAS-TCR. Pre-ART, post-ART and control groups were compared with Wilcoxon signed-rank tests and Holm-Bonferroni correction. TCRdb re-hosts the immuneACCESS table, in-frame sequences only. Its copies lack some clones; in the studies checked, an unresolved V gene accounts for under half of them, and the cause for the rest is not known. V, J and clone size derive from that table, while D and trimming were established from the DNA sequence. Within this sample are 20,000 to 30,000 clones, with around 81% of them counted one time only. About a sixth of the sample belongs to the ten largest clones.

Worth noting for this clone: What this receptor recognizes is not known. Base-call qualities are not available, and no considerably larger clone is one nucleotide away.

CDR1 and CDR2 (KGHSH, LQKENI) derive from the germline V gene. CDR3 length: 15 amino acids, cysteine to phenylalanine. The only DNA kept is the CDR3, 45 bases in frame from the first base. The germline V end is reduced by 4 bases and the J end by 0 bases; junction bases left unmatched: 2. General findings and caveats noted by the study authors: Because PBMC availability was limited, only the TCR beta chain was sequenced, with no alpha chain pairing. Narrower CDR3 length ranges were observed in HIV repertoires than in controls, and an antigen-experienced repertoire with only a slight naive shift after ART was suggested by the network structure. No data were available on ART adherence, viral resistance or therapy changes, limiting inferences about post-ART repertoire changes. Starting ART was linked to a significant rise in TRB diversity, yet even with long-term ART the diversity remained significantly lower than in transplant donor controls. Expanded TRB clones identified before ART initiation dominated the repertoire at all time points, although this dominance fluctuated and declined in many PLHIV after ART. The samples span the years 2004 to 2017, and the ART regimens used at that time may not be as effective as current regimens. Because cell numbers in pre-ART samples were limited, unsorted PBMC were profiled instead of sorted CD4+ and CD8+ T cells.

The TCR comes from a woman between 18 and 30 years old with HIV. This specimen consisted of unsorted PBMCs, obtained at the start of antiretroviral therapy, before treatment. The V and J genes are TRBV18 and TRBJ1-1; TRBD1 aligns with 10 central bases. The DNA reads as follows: TGTGCCAGCTCACGGGACAGGGGCCTGAACACTGAAGCTTTCTTT. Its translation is CASSRDRGLNTEAFF. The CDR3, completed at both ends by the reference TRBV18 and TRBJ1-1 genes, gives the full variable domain NAGVMQNPRHLVRRRGQEARLRCSPMKGHSHVYWYRQLPEEGLKFMVYLQKENIIDESGMPKERFSAEFPKEGPSILRIQQVVRGDSAAYFCASSRDRGLNTEAFFGQGTRLTVV.